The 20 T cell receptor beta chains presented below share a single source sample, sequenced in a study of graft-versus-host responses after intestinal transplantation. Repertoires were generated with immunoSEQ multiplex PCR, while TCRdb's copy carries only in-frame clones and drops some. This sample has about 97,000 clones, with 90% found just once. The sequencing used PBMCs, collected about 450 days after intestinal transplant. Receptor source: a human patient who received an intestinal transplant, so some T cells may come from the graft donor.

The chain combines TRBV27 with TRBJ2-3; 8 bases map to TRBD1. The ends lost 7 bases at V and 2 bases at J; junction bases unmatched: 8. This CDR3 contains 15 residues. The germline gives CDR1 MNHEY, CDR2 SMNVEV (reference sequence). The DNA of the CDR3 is TGTGCCAGCATGCTCGACAGGGGACCCACAGATACGCAGTATTTT. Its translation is CASMLDRGPTDTQYF.

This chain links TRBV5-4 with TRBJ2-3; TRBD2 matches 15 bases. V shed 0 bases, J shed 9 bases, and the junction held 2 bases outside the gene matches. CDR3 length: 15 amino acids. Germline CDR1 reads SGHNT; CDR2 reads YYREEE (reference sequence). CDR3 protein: CASSLDGTSGGTQYF. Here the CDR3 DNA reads TGTGCCAGCAGCTTGGATGGGACTAGCGGGGGGACGCAGTATTTT.

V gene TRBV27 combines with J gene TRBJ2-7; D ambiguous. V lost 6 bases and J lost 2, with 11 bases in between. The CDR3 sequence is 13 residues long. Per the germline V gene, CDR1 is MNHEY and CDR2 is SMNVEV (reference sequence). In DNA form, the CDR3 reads TGTGCCAGCAGCCTCGGACCGGCCTACGAGCAGTACTTC. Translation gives CASSLGPAYEQYF.

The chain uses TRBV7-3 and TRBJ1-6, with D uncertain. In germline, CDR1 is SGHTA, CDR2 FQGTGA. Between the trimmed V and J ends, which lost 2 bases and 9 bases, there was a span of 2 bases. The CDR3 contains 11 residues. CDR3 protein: CASSLGSPLHF. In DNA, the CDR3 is TGTGCCAGCAGCTTAGGTTCACCCCTCCACTTT.

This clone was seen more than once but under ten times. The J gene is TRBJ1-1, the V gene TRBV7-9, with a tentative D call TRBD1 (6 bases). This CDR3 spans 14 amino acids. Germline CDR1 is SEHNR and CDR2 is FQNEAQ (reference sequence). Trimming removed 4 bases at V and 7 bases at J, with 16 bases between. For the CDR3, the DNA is TGTGCCAGCAGCTCCCTAGGGGGATGGGGTGAAGCTTTCTTT. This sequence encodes CASSSLGGWGEAFF.

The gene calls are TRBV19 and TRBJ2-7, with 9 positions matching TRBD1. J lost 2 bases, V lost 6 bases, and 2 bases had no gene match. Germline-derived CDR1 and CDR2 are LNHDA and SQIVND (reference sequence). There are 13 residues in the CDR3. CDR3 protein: CASRGQGAYEQYF. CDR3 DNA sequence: TGTGCCAGTAGGGGACAGGGTGCCTACGAGCAGTACTTC. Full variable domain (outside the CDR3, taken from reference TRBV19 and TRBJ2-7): DGGITQSPKYLFRKEGQNVTLSCEQNLNHDAMYWYRQDPGQGLRLIYYSQIVNDFQKGDIAEGYSVSREKKESFPLTVTSAQKNPTAFYLCASRGQGAYEQYFGPGTRLTVT.

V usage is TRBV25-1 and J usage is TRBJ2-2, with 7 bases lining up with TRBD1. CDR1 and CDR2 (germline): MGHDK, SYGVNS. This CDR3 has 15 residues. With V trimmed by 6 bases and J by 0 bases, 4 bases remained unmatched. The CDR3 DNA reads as TGTGCCAGCAGGGGGGACAGCGCGAACACCGGGGAGCTGTTTTTT. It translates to CASRGDSANTGELFF.

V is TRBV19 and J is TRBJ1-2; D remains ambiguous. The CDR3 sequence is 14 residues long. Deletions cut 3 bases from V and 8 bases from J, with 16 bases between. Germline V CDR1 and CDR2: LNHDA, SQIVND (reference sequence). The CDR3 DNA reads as TGTGCCAGTAGTATTATCCGGGCGGCGGGCGGCTACACCTTC. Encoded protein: CASSIIRAAGGYTF.

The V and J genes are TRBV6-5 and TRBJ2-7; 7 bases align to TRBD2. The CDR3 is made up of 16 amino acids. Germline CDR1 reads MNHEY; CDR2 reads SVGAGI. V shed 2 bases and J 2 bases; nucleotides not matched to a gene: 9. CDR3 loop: CASSYPVGGIPYEQYF. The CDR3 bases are TGTGCCAGCAGTTACCCCGTGGGGGGGATACCCTACGAGCAGTACTTC.

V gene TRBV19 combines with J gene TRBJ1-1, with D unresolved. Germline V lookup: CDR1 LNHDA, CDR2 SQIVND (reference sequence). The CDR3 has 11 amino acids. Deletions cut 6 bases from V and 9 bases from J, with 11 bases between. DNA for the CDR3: TGTGCCAGTAGCAGCCGGCGTCAAGCTTTCTTT. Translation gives CASSSRRQAFF.

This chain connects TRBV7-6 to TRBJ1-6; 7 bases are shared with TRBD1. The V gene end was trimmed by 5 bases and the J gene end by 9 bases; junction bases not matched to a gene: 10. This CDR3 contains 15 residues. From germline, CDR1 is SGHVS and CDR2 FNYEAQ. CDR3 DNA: TGTGCCAGCAGCCCCGGGGACAGCGGGCTTTCACCCCTCCACTTT. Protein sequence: CASSPGDSGLSPLHF.

This CDR3 is CASSHAWVGNTEAFF. CDR3 DNA: TGCGCCAGCAGCCATGCCTGGGTGGGGAACACTGAAGCTTTCTTT. J is TRBJ1-1 and V is TRBV4-1; D is undetermined. Germline V gives CDR1 MGHRA, CDR2 YSYEKL. CDR3 length equals 15 residues. The V end was cut by 3 bases, the J end by 1 base, with 12 bases between.

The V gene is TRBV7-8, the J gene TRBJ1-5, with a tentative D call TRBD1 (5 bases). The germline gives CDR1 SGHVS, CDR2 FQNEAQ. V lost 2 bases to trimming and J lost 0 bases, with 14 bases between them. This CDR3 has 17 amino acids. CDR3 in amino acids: CASSLRAGPYSNQPQHF. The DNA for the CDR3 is TGTGCCAGCAGCTTAAGGGCAGGGCCCTATAGCAATCAGCCCCAGCATTTT.

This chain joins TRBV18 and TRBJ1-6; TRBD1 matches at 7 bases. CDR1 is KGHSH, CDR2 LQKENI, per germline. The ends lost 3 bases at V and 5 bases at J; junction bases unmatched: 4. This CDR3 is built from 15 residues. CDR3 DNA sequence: TGTGCCAGCTCACCCGGACAGGCCGATAATTCACCCCTCCACTTT. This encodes CASSPGQADNSPLHF. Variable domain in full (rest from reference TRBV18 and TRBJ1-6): NAGVMQNPRHLVRRRGQEARLRCSPMKGHSHVYWYRQLPEEGLKFMVYLQKENIIDESGMPKERFSAEFPKEGPSILRIQQVVRGDSAAYFCASSPGQADNSPLHFGNGTRLTVT.

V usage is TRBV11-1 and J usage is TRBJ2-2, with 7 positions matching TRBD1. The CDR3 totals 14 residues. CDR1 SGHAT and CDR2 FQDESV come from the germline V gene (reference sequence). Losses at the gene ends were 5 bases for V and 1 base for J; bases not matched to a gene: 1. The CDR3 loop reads CASSGDRNTGELFF. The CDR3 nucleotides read TGTGCCAGCAGCGGGGACAGGAACACCGGGGAGCTGTTTTTT.

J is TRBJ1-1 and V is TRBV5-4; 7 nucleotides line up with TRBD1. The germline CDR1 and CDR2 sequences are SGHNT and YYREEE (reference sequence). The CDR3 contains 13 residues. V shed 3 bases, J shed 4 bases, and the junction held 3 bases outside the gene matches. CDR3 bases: TGTGCCAGCAGCTACAGGGGAGGCACTGAAGCTTTCTTT. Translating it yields CASSYRGGTEAFF.

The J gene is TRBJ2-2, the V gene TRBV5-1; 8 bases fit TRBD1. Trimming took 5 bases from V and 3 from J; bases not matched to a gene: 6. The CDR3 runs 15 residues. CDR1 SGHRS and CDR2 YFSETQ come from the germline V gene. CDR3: CASRRTGRDTGELFF. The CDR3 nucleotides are TGCGCCAGCAGACGGACAGGGCGGGACACCGGGGAGCTGTTTTTT.

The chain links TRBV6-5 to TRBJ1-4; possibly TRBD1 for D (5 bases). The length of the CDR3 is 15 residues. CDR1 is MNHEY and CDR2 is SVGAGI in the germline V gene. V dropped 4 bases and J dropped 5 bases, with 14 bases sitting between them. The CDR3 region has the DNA TGTGCCAGCAGTTCCCCCAGTGGGGGAAATGAAAAACTGTTTTTT. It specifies CASSSPSGGNEKLFF.

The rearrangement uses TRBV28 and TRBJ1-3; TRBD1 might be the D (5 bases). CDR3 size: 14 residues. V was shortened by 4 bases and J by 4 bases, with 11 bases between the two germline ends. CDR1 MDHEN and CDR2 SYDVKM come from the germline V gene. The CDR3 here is CASSSSGVGNTIYF. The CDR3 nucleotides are TGTGCCAGCAGTTCGTCGGGGGTCGGAAACACCATATATTTT.

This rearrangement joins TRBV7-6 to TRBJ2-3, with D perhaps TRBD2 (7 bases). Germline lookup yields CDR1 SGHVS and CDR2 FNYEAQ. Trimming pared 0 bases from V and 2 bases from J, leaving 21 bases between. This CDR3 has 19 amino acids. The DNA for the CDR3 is TGTGCCAGCAGCTTAGCGCTGGTAGGGGGGGGGCCCCACACAGATACGCAGTATTTT. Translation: CASSLALVGGGPHTDTQYF.